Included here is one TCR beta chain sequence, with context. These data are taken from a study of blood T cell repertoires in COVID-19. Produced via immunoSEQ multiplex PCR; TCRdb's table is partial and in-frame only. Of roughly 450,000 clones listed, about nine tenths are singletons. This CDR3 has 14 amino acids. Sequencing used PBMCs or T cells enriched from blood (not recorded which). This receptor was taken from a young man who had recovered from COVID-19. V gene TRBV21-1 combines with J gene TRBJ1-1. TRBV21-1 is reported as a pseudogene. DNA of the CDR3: TGTGCCAGCAGCAAAGTACCGACTTACACTGAAGCTTTCTTT. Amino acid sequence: CASSKVPTYTEAFF.